The next 17 T cell receptor beta chains were all read from a single sample in a study of T cells in tuberculosis. Assay used: immunoSEQ multiplex PCR; TCRdb lists only in-frame clones, some missing. Of about 29,000 clones listed, around 89% were seen once; the top ten hold around 6.1%. The sample consisted of PBMCs. These receptors were obtained from a donor aged 5 to 30 with latent tuberculosis or without tuberculosis infection.

The CDR3 loop reads CASSGQGAGYGYTF. In DNA, the CDR3 is TGCGCCAGCAGCGGACAGGGGGCTGGCTATGGCTACACCTTC. This chain joins TRBV5-1 and TRBJ1-2, with TRBD1 identical over 11 bases. This CDR3 region has 14 residues. V dropped 4 bases and J dropped 4; count of bases not matched to a gene: 3. Per germline, CDR1 SGHRS and CDR2 YFSETQ.

The gene calls are TRBV7-8 and TRBJ1-4; no reliable D call. V was pared by 0 bases and J by 8 bases, with 16 bases between. Germline CDR1 and CDR2: SGHVS and FQNEAQ. This CDR3 spans 16 amino acids. The CDR3 reads CASSLARLAAAEKLFF. In DNA form, the CDR3 reads TGTGCCAGCAGCTTAGCCCGGCTGGCCGCGGCGGAAAAACTGTTTTTT.

This clone has just a few counts. Here the CDR3 DNA reads TGTGCCAGCAGCAGGACGGCGCGGGGAGATACGCAGTATTTT. Residues: CASSRTARGDTQYF. The chain joins TRBV27 to TRBJ2-3; tentatively, D is TRBD2 (6 bases). The ends were cut back, 6 bases at V and 5 bases at J, with 15 bases in the middle. The length of the CDR3 is 14 residues. Germline values: CDR1 MNHEY, CDR2 SMNVEV (reference sequence).

V usage is TRBV25-1 and J usage is TRBJ2-1, with D possibly being TRBD1 (5 bases). Germline values: CDR1 MGHDK, CDR2 SYGVNS. The CDR3 is made up of 13 amino acids. The V end was cut by 8 bases, the J end by 1 base, with 9 bases between. Here the CDR3 reads CASSTGSYNEQFF. The CDR3 bases are TGTGCCAGCTCTACAGGTTCCTACAATGAGCAGTTCTTC.

The chain couples TRBV18 to TRBJ1-1; TRBD1 matches at 9 bases. The CDR3 length is 15 residues. V was pared by 2 bases and J by 1 base, with 2 bases of the junction left unmatched. CDR1 and CDR2 (germline): KGHSH, LQKENI. DNA for the CDR3: TGTGCCAGCTCACCATTGGGACAGGGGAACACTGAAGCTTTCTTT. Its protein product is CASSPLGQGNTEAFF.

V is TRBV5-1 and J is TRBJ2-7, with 10 bases that match TRBD2. Germline values: CDR1 SGHRS, CDR2 YFSETQ. The trim removed 2 bases at V and 3 bases at J, leaving 5 bases unmatched. This CDR3 is 15 amino acids long. CDR3 sequence: CASSFRSGGSYEQYF. CDR3 nucleotide sequence: TGCGCCAGCAGCTTTCGTAGCGGGGGGAGCTACGAGCAGTACTTC.

The chain links TRBV20-1 to TRBJ2-5; D is unresolved. CDR1 and CDR2 (germline): DFQATT, SNEGSKA (reference sequence). V lost 5 bases, J lost 5 bases, and 9 bases lay in between. The CDR3 contains 11 residues. CDR3 bases: TGCAGTGCTCATAACCGGGAGACCCAGTACTTC. Its protein is CSAHNRETQYF.

The chain recombines TRBV19 with TRBJ2-1, with 10 bases matching TRBD1. Germline loops: CDR1 LNHDA, CDR2 SQIVND (reference sequence). Germline trimming cut 10 bases from V and 8 bases from J; bases unmatched to any gene: 5. This CDR3 region has 12 residues. CDR3 residues: CATRDRGYEQFF. The CDR3 DNA sequence: TGTGCCACTCGGGACAGGGGCTATGAGCAGTTCTTC.

The V gene is TRBV7-3, the J gene TRBJ2-1; 10 positions agree with TRBD2. Germline trimming cut 5 bases from V and 6 bases from J; bases unmatched to any gene: 7. CDR3 size: 15 residues. Germline V CDR1 and CDR2: SGHTA, FQGTGA. CDR3 protein: CASSASGGAVNEQFF. CDR3 DNA sequence: TGTGCCAGCAGCGCAAGCGGGGGGGCCGTCAATGAGCAGTTCTTC.

The V gene is TRBV6-5, the J gene TRBJ1-5; D is undetermined. Germline CDR1 MNHEY, CDR2 SVGAGI. The CDR3 is made up of 13 amino acids. Trimming left V 2 bases short and J 4 bases short, with 6 bases between. The CDR3 region is CASSYGLNQPQHF. The CDR3 nucleotides read TGTGCCAGCAGTTACGGCCTGAATCAGCCCCAGCATTTT.

This clone was seen only once. The chain uses TRBV18 and TRBJ1-5, with D tentatively TRBD1 (5 bases). This CDR3 contains 13 residues. The germline V and J ends were trimmed by 4 bases and 4 bases, with 8 bases remaining between them. CDR1 KGHSH and CDR2 LQKENI come from the germline V gene. This CDR3 reads CASSLQGNQPQHF. The CDR3 coding sequence is TGTGCCAGCTCACTGCAGGGTAATCAGCCCCAGCATTTT.

This sequence joins TRBV13 and TRBJ2-1, with D possibly being TRBD2 (7 bases). This CDR3 has 15 amino acids. V was cut by 7 bases and J by 2 bases, with 15 bases left in between. Germline V CDR1 and CDR2: PRHDT, FYEKMQ (reference sequence). CDR3 region: CASNGRGAPYNEQFF. CDR3 in DNA: TGTGCCAGCAACGGACGGGGGGCCCCCTACAATGAGCAGTTCTTC.

The chain has TRBV5-1 and TRBJ2-4, with D perhaps TRBD2 (5 bases). The CDR3 spans 16 residues. Germline loops: CDR1 SGHRS, CDR2 YFSETQ. V lost 0 bases, J lost 0 bases, and 10 bases lay in between. The CDR3 here is CASSLEAGIAKNIQYF. The CDR3 DNA is TGCGCCAGCAGCTTGGAGGCGGGTATAGCCAAAAACATTCAGTACTTC.

In regard to this clone: This CDR3 is missing its conserved last phenylalanine or tryptophan, likely due to a read error. Because the CDR3's place on the DNA is in doubt, the DNA is left out and the CDR3 is given as listed by TCRdb. The genes are TRBV27 and TRBJ2-3; the D call of TRBD2 is as the table states it, not checked on the DNA. From its first to its last residue, the CDR3 has 9 amino acids. In germline, CDR1 is MNHEY, CDR2 SMNVEV (reference sequence). The CDR3 sequence: CASSYTGRM.

V and J are TRBV5-4 and TRBJ2-7, with 12 bases lining up with TRBD2. Germline-derived CDR1 and CDR2 are SGHNT and YYREEE (reference sequence). The CDR3 totals 15 residues. V was pared by 9 bases and J by 7 bases, with 14 bases of the junction left unmatched. The CDR3 DNA is TGTGCCACTACACCTTCTCCTAGCGGGGGGGCGGAGCAGTACTTC. As protein: CATTPSPSGGAEQYF.

This rearrangement joins TRBV6-1 to TRBJ2-5; TRBD2 agrees at 11 bases. Per the germline V gene, CDR1 is MNHNS and CDR2 is SASEGT. Trimming took 5 bases from V and 5 from J; bases not matched to a gene: 7. The CDR3 is made up of 15 amino acids. CDR3: CASSPTSGVRETQYF. In DNA, the CDR3 is TGTGCCAGCAGTCCGACTAGCGGGGTGAGGGAGACCCAGTACTTC.

The chain combines TRBV18 with TRBJ2-3; the match to TRBD2 covers 8 bases. V was clipped by 3 bases and J by 2 bases; unmatched bases: 7. Looked up from germline, CDR1 is KGHSH and CDR2 is LQKENI. The CDR3 contains 16 residues. The CDR3 coding sequence is TGTGCCAGCTCACCTCCCGGGGGGGCCCCCACAGATACGCAGTATTTT. Its translation is CASSPPGGAPTDTQYF.